In this sample, the clone carrying this T cell receptor beta chain turned up many times. These data originate in a study of T-cell reconstitution after alpha-beta-depleted transplantation in children. The authors prepared the TCRbeta library with unique molecular identifiers. A single record per CDR3 protein comes from TCRdb applying MiXCR to the PCR reads. The repertoire holds about 460,000 distinct CDR3 sequences, with 10% as singletons. This sequence was found in a child aged 2 to 10 with inherited bone marrow failure, due to receive a stem cell transplant. Sample: PBMCs, taken before TCRalphabeta/CD19-depleted stem cell transplant.

CDR3 protein: CSAQQGYGYTF. The CDR3 region has the DNA TGCAGCGCTCAACAGGGCTATGGCTACACCTTC. This chain links TRBV29-1 with TRBJ1-2; maybe TRBD1 (6 bases). The germline CDR1 and CDR2 sequences are SQVTM and ANQGSEA. The ends were cut back, 7 bases at V and 4 bases at J, with 10 bases in the middle. The CDR3 length is 11 residues. The full variable domain, rest sourced from reference TRBV29-1 and TRBJ1-2, is SAVISQKPSRDICQRGTSLTIQCQVDSQVTMMFWYRQQPGQSLTLIATANQGSEATYESGFVIDKFPISRPNLTFSTLTVSNMSPEDSSIYLCSAQQGYGYTFGSGTRLTVV.